The text below deals with one T cell receptor (beta chain). As yet, its antigen is unknown. These data are taken from a study of OX40 agonist ivuxolimab in advanced cancers. About the study: Participants averaged roughly 60 years of age (range about 23 to 80) and were around 80% male. Broader study findings: Expanded peripheral T-cell antigen specificity went undetermined. There were also nonresponders showing low normalized T-cell clonal expansion.

Clones were sequenced by immunoSEQ multiplex PCR, and TCRdb holds only the in-frame ones, with some missing. The table has 65,000 to 85,000 clones, about 91% seen once. The CDR3 spans 15 residues. The V gene lost 6 bases and the J gene lost 0 bases, with 12 bases spanning the gap. Germline V gene lookup returns CDR1 MDHEN and CDR2 SYDVKM. This rearrangement joins TRBV28 to TRBJ2-1; maybe TRBD2 (6 bases). The sample in question was CD4+ or CD8+ T cells sorted from blood, obtained in a trial of the OX40 agonist ivuxolimab. The TCR comes from an adult with an advanced solid tumor such as melanoma, head and neck, liver or kidney cancer. CDR3 bases: TGTGCCAGCAGAGGCGGGCGGGACTCCTACAATGAGCAGTTCTTC. As protein: CASRGGRDSYNEQFF.